One and the same sample provided the 10 T cell receptor beta chains below, sequenced in a study of T cell repertoires in cytomegalovirus infection. TCRdb reanalysed the reads using MiXCR and keeps one entry per CDR3 protein. This repertoire shows 210,000 or so distinct CDR3 sequences, 6% to 8% found once; its top ten account for around 6.9%. The sample was PBMCs. The receptors shown here come from a human donor in good health (CMV status not recorded). Some clones in this sample may be carry-over from other donors' samples.

This clonotype was counted at least ten times. J is TRBJ2-7 and V is TRBV28, with 14 nucleotides matching TRBD2. The CDR3 spans 17 residues. Germline CDR1 and CDR2: MDHEN and SYDVKM. V was clipped by 6 bases and J by 0 bases; unmatched bases: 7. CDR3: CASSTGTSGGFSYEQYF. The CDR3 coding sequence is TGTGCCAGCAGCACTGGGACTAGCGGGGGTTTCTCCTACGAGCAGTACTTC. Filled out from reference TRBV28 and TRBJ2-7, the complete variable domain reads DVKVTQSSRYLVKRTGEKVFLECVQDMDHENMFWYRQDPGLGLRLIYFSYDVKMKEKGDIPEGYSVSREKKERFSLILESASTNQTSMYLCASSTGTSGGFSYEQYFGPGTRLTVT.

This clonotype was detected ten times or more. V and J are TRBV7-2 and TRBJ1-4, with TRBD1 matching 8 bases. Germline assignment: CDR1 SGHTA and CDR2 FQGNSA. V shed 4 bases, J shed 5 bases, and the junction held 6 bases outside the gene matches. This CDR3 is built from 15 residues. Written as DNA, the CDR3 is TGTGCCAGCAGCTCGCCGACAGGGGTAAATGAAAAACTGTTTTTT. This codes for CASSSPTGVNEKLFF.

In its sample, this clonotype was seen many times. The rearrangement uses TRBV19 and TRBJ2-3, with D perhaps matching TRBD2 (5 bases). The V end lost 5 bases, the J end lost 3 bases, and 18 bases lay between the germline ends. The CDR3 covers 16 residues. Germline-derived CDR1 and CDR2 are LNHDA and SQIVND (reference sequence). For the CDR3, the DNA is TGTGCCAGTAGTCCCCAAGGGAGATTAAGAACAGATACGCAGTATTTT. Its protein is CASSPQGRLRTDTQYF.

There are many counts of this clonotype. This chain uses TRBV28 with TRBJ2-3, with a possible D match to TRBD2 (5 bases). Germline V gene sequence: CDR1 MDHEN, CDR2 SYDVKM. V dropped 5 bases and J dropped 4 bases, with 19 bases sitting between them. This CDR3 contains 16 residues. CDR3 in amino acids: CASSDPVLAGADTQYF. In DNA form, the CDR3 reads TGTGCCAGCAGTGACCCGGTCCTGGCCGGGGCAGATACGCAGTATTTT.

Regarding this clonotype: Since a much larger clone is just one base distant, this may be a read error. The rearrangement links TRBV6-2 or TRBV6-3 to TRBJ2-7; TRBD1 agrees at 8 bases. The CDR3 loop spans 16 amino acids. CDR1 is MNHEY, CDR2 SVGEGT, per germline. Trimming removed 11 bases from V and 5 bases from J; junction bases left unmatched: 20. CDR3 coding DNA: TGTGCCGGCACTAAAGGCGGACAGGGCCGGTGGAACGAGCAGTACTTC. Translating it yields CAGTKGGQGRWNEQYF.

In its sample, this clonotype was seen many times. CDR3 nucleotide sequence: TGTGCCAGCAGTCGAAGCGGGGGGCGAAATTACGAGCAGTACTTC. It yields the protein CASSRSGGRNYEQYF. The chain is built from TRBV7-2 and TRBJ2-7, with 9 bases lining up with TRBD2. V trimming: 6 bases; J trimming: 4 bases; junction bases outside the gene matches: 10. Germline CDR1 is SGHTA and CDR2 is FQGNSA. The CDR3 contains 15 residues.

This chain uses TRBV2 with TRBJ1-1; tentatively, D is TRBD1 (5 bases). The CDR3 is 12 residues long. Trimming removed 10 bases from V and 6 bases from J, with 15 bases in between. Germline assignment: CDR1 SNHLY and CDR2 FYNNEI. In DNA form, the CDR3 reads TGTGCCAACAGCGGGGGGAGTTCTGAAGCTTTCTTT. Translated: CANSGGSSEAFF.

This rearrangement joins TRBV9 to TRBJ2-3; no firm D call. V was shortened by 0 bases and J by 2 bases, with 13 bases between the two germline ends. This CDR3 has 16 residues. From germline, CDR1 is SGDLS and CDR2 YYNGEE. CDR3 protein: CASSVDTVLNTDTQYF. CDR3 DNA: TGTGCCAGCAGCGTAGACACGGTTTTGAACACAGATACGCAGTATTTT.

The sample holds many counts of this clonotype. The genes are TRBV28 and TRBJ2-3, with D uncertain. The CDR3 is 14 amino acids. Germline V gene data show CDR1 as MDHEN and CDR2 as SYDVKM. V was pared by 8 bases and J by 0 bases, with 12 bases between. The CDR3 spells CASRPVYSTDTQYF. CDR3 in DNA: TGTGCCAGCCGTCCCGTATATAGCACAGATACGCAGTATTTT.

This clonotype has at least ten counts. The chain recombines TRBV7-2 with TRBJ2-7; D is possibly TRBD2 (5 bases). The ends were cut back, 2 bases at V and 5 bases at J, with 10 bases in the middle. Germline values: CDR1 SGHTA, CDR2 FQGNSA. CDR3 length equals 13 residues. The CDR3 sequence is CASSLPGSHEQYF. The CDR3 DNA reads TGTGCCAGCAGCTTACCGGGGTCCCACGAGCAGTACTTC.